The clone carrying this T cell receptor beta chain was picked up many times. The germline V gene encodes CDR1 SGHRS and CDR2 YFSETQ. V lost 0 bases and J lost 8; bases outside the gene matches: 5. This CDR3 region has 14 residues. TCRdb reanalysed the 5' RACE reads using MiXCR and keeps one entry per CDR3 protein. There are just under 350,000 distinct CDR3 sequences in the sample; roughly 14% occur only once, and approximately 1.1% lies in the top ten. This record comes from a study of CD8 T cells in ankylosing spondylitis. This chain links TRBV5-1 with TRBJ2-1, with TRBD1 identical over 7 bases. The sequenced material came from blood, either unsorted or a sorted T cell fraction (not recorded which). This receptor was obtained from a male donor with ankylosing spondylitis or in good health (not recorded which). The CDR3 loop reads CASSLVGGRDEQFF. CDR3 DNA sequence: TGCGCCAGCAGCTTGGTAGGGGGCAGGGATGAGCAGTTCTTC.